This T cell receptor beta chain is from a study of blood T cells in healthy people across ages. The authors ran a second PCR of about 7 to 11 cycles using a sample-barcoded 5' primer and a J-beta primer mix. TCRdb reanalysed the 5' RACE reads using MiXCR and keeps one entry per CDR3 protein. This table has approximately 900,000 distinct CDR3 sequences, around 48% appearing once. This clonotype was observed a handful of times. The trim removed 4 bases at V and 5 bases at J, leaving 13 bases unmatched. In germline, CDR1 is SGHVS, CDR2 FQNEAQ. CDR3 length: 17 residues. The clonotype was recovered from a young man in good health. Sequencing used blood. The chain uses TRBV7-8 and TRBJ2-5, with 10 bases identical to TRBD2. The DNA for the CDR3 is TGTGCCAGCAGCTCCTGGACTAGCGGAAACTCCAGGGAGACCCAGTACTTC. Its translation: CASSSWTSGNSRETQYF.